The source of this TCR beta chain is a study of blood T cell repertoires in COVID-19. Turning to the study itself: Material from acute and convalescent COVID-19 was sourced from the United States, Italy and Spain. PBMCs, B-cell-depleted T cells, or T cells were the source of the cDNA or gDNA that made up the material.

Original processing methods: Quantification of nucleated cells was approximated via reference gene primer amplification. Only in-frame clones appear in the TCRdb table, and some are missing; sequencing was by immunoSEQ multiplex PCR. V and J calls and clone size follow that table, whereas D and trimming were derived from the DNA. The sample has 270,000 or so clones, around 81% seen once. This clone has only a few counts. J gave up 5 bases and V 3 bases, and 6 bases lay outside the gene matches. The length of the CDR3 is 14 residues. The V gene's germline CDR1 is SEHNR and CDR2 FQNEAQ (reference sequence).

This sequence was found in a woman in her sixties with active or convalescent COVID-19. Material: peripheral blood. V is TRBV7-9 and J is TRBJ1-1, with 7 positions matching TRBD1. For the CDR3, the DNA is TGTGCCAGCAGCTTCGCCCCAGGGGGAACTGAAGCTTTCTTT. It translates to CASSFAPGGTEAFF.